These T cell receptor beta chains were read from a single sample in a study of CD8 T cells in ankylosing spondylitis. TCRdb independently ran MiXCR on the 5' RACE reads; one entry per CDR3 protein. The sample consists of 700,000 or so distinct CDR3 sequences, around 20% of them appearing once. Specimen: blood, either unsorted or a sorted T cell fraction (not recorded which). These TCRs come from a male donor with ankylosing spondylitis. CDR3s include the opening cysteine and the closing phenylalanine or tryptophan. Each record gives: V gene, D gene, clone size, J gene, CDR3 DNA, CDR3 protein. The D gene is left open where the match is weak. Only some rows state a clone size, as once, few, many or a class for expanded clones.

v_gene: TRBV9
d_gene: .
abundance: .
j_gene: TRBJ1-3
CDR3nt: TGTGCCAGCAGCTCCAACCGCGGGGGAAACACCATATATTTT
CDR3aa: CASSSNRGGNTIYF

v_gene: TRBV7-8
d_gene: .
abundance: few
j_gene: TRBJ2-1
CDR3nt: TGTGCCAGCACCTTCTCTAATTACAATGAGCAGTTCTTC
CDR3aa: CASTFSNYNEQFF

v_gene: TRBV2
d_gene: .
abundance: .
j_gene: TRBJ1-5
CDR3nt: TGTGCCAGCAGAGCACAGGGCCCCCAACTTAGCAATCAGCCCCAGCATTTT
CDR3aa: CASRAQGPQLSNQPQHF

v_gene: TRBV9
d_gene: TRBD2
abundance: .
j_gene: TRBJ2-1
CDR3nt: TGTGCCAGCAGCTCATCCCCCGGGACTAGAGGTAATGAGCAGTTCTTC
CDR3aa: CASSSSPGTRGNEQFF

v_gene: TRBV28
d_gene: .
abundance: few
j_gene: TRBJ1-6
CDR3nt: TGTGCCAGCAGTTTGAGACGAGGTGATTCACCCCTCCACTTT
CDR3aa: CASSLRRGDSPLHF

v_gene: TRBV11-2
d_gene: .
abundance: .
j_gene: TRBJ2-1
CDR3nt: TGTGCCAGCAGCCCTCTTTCGGGTCTCCCTTACAATGAGCAGTTCTTC
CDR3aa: CASSPLSGLPYNEQFF

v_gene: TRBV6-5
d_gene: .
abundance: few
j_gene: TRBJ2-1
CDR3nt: TGTGCCAGCAGTTATTCGGGGAGAGGCTCCTACAATGAGCAGTTCTTC
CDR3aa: CASSYSGRGSYNEQFF

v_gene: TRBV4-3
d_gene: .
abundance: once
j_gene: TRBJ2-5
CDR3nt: TGCGCCAGCAGCCAAGACACCTTAGGGCAAGAGACCCAGTACTTC
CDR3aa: CASSQDTLGQETQYF

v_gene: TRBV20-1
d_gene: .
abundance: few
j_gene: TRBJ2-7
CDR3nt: TGCAGTGCTAGACCCCCCGGTTACGAGCAGTACTTC
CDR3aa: CSARPPGYEQYF

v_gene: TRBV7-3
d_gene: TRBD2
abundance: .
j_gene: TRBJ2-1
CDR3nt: TGTGCCAGCAGCAGATACAGCGGGAGTAATGAGCAGTTCTTC
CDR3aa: CASSRYSGSNEQFF

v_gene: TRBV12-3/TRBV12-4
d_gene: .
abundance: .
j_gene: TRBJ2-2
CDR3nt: TGTGCCAGCAGTCCCAGGGGGGAGCTGTTTTTT
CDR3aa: CASSPRGELFF

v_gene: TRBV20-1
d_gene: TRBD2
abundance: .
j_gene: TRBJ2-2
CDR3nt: TGCAGTGCTAGACCCTCCCTAGGACTAGCGGGGGGGCGGTCGTCCGGGGAGCTGTTTTTT
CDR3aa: CSARPSLGLAGGRSSGELFF

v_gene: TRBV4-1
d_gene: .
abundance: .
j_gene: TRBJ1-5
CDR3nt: TGCGCCAGCAGCCTGGGTAGGGCGGGCAATCAGCCCCAGCATTTT
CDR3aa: CASSLGRAGNQPQHF

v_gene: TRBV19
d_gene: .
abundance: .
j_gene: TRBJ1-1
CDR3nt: TGTGCCAGTAGTAGGGGGGAGAAGGGCACTGAAGCTTTCTTT
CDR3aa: CASSRGEKGTEAFF

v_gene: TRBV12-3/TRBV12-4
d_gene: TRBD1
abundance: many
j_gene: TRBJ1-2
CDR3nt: TGTGCCAGCAGTTCACAGGGGAACTATGGCTACACCTTC
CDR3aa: CASSSQGNYGYTF

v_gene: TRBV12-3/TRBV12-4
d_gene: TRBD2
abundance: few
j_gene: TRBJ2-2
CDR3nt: TGTGCCAGCAGTTTCGGCGGGAGGGAAAACACCGGGGAGCTGTTTTTT
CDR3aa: CASSFGGRENTGELFF

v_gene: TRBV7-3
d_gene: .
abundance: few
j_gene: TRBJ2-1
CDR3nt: TGTGCCAGCAGCCTAATGGGGCTAGGTGACAGATCCTACAATGAGCAGTTCTTC
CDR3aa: CASSLMGLGDRSYNEQFF

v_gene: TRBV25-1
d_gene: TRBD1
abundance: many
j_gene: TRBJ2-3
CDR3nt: TGTGCCACCAGGGGGAGCACAGATACGCAGTATTTT
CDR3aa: CATRGSTDTQYF

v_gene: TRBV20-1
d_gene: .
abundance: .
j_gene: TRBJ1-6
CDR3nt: TGCAGTGCCGGCAAGGGCCGGGGCGGCTCACCCCTCCACTTT
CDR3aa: CSAGKGRGGSPLHF

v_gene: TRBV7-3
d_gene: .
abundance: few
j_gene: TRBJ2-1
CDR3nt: TGTGCCAGCAGCTTTGACGGGAGTAGGAACAATGAGCAGTTCTTC
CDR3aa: CASSFDGSRNNEQFF

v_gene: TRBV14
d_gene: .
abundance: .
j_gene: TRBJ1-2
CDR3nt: TGTGCCAGCAGCCAAGCCCGGACAATAGGGGGCTACACCTTC
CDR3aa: CASSQARTIGGYTF

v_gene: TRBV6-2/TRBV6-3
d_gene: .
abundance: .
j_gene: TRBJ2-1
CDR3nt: TGTGCCAGCAGACCCTCAAGGAATGAGCAGTTCTTC
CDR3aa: CASRPSRNEQFF

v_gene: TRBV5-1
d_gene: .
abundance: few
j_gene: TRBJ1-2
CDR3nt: TGCGCCAGCAGCGTGGGACCGGGCTGGCAAAACTATGGCTACACCTTC
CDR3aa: CASSVGPGWQNYGYTF